This T cell receptor beta chain was retrieved from a study of cytomegalovirus exposure and HLA in healthy donors. Across the study: As released early, the data held roughly 85 million unique TCRs from HLA-typed donors. General study findings and limits: V- and J-gene trimming in TCR beta was tied to a missense DCLRE1C variant by an analysis performed later.

Comments on this clone: Its antigen is not identified.

Trimming shortened V by 2 bases and J by 12 bases, and 8 bases separated the two germline ends. The CDR3 is 11 residues long. CDR1 MNHEY and CDR2 SVGAGI come from the germline V gene. The PCR employed 60 Vbeta primers together with 13 Jbeta primers. Original analysis: Among the unique TCR beta chains that a later analysis counted, about 86 million in all, about 10 million were shared. TCRdb's table, derived via immunoSEQ multiplex PCR, lists solely in-frame clones and lacks some. V and J calls plus clone size are reproduced from that table; the DNA served to infer D and trimming. The top ten clones hold around 6.6% of a sample with roughly 130,000 clones, 74% of them seen once.

The source is a man aged 35-49 years in good health and CMV-seropositive. The chain couples TRBV6-5 to TRBJ2-1; D call uncertain. Sequencing was performed on PBMCs. The DNA of the CDR3 is TGTGCCAGCAGTTACGGCGCGGTGCAGTTCTTC. It is translated as CASSYGAVQFF.